Here is one TCR beta chain with its context. No cognate antigen has been identified for it. Nothing much larger sits one base from this clone, and base qualities are not available. The donors were healthy, HIV-negative adults who had no recently reported acute infections or vaccinations. All donors were Caucasian adults living in Nashville, Tennessee, USA. CD4+ T cells were enriched by magnetic negative selection; naive cells were then positively selected on CD45RA, and the negative fraction formed the memory subset. Blood was collected by leukapheresis, and PBMCs were isolated by Ficoll-Histopaque density gradient centrifugation and then cryopreserved in liquid nitrogen vapor phase. Analytical flow cytometry was used to check the purity and quantity of each magnetically sorted T cell population. Genomic DNA was isolated from each sorted fraction and quantified by UV absorbance on a Nanodrop 2000c.

Using the deep immunoSEQ assay, multiplex PCR amplified TCR CDR3 regions from genomic DNA. For each cell subset, the extracted genomic DNA was distributed evenly across all wells of several immunoSEQ 96-well plates, and each plate served as one replicate. For sorted subsets, 200 to 250 ng of genomic DNA, equivalent to roughly 30,000 T cell genomes, went into each replicate PCR. Purified libraries were quantified with a Qubit 3.0 fluorometer, sized on a Bioanalyzer 2100, and re-quantified with the KAPA Library Quantification kit. Every immunoSEQ 96-well plate was sequenced on a separate single-read 150-cycle Illumina NextSeq 550 flow cell. On the authors' methods: The immunoSEQ output contained only junctional sequences without quality scores, so filtering could not match that applied to full-length reads. Sequences were annotated with PyIR, a Python wrapper for IgBLAST v1.9, and V/J genes and CDR3 were assigned using IMGT germline references. Reads with weak V/J assignments (E-value above 1e-6), missing CDR3, stop codons, out-of-frame junctions, or ambiguous translated residues were removed. V3J clonotypes were defined by identical inferred V gene, J gene, and CDR3 amino acid sequence. The percentage overlap between two repertoires was calculated by dividing the number of shared unique clonotypes by the size of the smaller repertoire. Three approaches were used to assess repertoire richness: RTK rarefaction, the Chao1 estimator, and Recon v2.1 estimates of unobserved clonotypes. Generation probabilities for all TCRbeta clonotypes obtained by the gDNA method from several donors were computed using OLGA. Entries here come from immuneACCESS through TCRdb and include only in-frame sequences with V and J called. Some clones fail to appear in such tables; in the studies checked, an unresolved V gene covers under half of the shortfall, and the cause of the remainder is unknown. V, J and clone size were drawn from that table, and D and trimming were deduced from the DNA. The sample data list some 2.1 million clones, and roughly 94% of these were observed just once. 0.13% of the sample goes to the ten largest clones.

These data originate in a study of shared clonotypes between healthy human individuals (dated by TCRdb to 2019 to 2021). In terms of the full investigation: A couple of women and three men aged 18 to 49 years were included in the cohort. For each donor, three plates each were used for CD4 naive and CD4 memory, two plates were used for CD8 naive, and one plate was used for CD8 memory. The study deeply sequenced blood TCR repertoires of about 5 healthy adults to estimate repertoire size and the extent of clonotype sharing between individuals. To increase sequencing depth and limit assay-specific biases, TCR repertoire library preparation and sequencing were carried out by different laboratories using diverse techniques. Leukapheresis yielded between about 0.94 and 10 billion PBMCs per donor.

Results and caveats for the whole study, not just this receptor: Based on pairwise subsampling, the degree of clonotype sharing among donors was expected to be affected by sequencing depth. Naive subsets generally had larger estimated clonotype richness than memory subsets did. Rarefaction of sorted-subset datasets indicated incomplete sequencing despite the large sequencing depth. Sampling was restricted to blood, and TCR repertoires in tissues likely differ from the TCR repertoires found in blood. Because the study included a small number of donors, the genetic and exposure-history diversity represented was limited. Clonotypes shared by all four sorted-subset donors showed higher generation probabilities than non-shared clonotypes. Sharing across several donors was observed for around 5% of naive CD4, over 3% of naive CD8, roughly 2.4% of memory CD4, and roughly 0.43% of memory CD8 clonotypes.

This clonotype was sampled from a man younger than 35 in good health. Material: naive CD4+ T cells sorted from blood. This specimen's cell subset or site label, interpreted: CD45RA+ positively selected.

Here is the DNA: TGTGCCAGCAGATCGGGGGTGTTCAATCAGCCCCAGCATTTT. This translates into CASRSGVFNQPQHF. Recombination connected TRBV2 to TRBJ1-5; TRBD1 might be the D gene, on 5 matching bases. Inclusive of the bounding cysteine and phenylalanine, the CDR3 is 14 residues long. Here the CDR3 DNA is all that survives: 42 bases in frame from base 1. The junction carries 12 bases between V and J, which are trimmed by 6 bases and 3 bases respectively. The germline V gene provides CDR1 SNHLY and CDR2 FYNNEI. The full variable domain, with segments outside the CDR3 supplied by the reference TRBV2 and TRBJ1-5 proteins, appears as EPEVTQTPSHQVTQMGQEVILRCVPISNHLYFYWYRQILGQKVEFLVSFYNNEISEKSEIFDDQFSVERPDGSNFTLKIRSTKLEDSAMYFCASRSGVFNQPQHFGDGTRLSIL.